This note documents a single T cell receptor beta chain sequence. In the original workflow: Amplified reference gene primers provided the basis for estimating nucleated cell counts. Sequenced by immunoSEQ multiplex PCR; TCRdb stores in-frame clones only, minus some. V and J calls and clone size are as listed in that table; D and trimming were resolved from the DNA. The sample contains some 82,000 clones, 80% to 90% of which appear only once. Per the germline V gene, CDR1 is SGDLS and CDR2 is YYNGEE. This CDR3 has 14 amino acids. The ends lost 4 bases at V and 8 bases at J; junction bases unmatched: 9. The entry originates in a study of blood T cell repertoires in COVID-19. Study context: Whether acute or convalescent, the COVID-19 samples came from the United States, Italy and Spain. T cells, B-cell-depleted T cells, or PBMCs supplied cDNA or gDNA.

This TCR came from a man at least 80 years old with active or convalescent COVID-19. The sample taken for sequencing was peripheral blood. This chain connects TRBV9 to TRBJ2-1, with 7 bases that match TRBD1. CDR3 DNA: TGTGCCAGCAGCCCATCCCTAGGGGGCTATGAGCAGTTCTTC. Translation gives CASSPSLGGYEQFF.